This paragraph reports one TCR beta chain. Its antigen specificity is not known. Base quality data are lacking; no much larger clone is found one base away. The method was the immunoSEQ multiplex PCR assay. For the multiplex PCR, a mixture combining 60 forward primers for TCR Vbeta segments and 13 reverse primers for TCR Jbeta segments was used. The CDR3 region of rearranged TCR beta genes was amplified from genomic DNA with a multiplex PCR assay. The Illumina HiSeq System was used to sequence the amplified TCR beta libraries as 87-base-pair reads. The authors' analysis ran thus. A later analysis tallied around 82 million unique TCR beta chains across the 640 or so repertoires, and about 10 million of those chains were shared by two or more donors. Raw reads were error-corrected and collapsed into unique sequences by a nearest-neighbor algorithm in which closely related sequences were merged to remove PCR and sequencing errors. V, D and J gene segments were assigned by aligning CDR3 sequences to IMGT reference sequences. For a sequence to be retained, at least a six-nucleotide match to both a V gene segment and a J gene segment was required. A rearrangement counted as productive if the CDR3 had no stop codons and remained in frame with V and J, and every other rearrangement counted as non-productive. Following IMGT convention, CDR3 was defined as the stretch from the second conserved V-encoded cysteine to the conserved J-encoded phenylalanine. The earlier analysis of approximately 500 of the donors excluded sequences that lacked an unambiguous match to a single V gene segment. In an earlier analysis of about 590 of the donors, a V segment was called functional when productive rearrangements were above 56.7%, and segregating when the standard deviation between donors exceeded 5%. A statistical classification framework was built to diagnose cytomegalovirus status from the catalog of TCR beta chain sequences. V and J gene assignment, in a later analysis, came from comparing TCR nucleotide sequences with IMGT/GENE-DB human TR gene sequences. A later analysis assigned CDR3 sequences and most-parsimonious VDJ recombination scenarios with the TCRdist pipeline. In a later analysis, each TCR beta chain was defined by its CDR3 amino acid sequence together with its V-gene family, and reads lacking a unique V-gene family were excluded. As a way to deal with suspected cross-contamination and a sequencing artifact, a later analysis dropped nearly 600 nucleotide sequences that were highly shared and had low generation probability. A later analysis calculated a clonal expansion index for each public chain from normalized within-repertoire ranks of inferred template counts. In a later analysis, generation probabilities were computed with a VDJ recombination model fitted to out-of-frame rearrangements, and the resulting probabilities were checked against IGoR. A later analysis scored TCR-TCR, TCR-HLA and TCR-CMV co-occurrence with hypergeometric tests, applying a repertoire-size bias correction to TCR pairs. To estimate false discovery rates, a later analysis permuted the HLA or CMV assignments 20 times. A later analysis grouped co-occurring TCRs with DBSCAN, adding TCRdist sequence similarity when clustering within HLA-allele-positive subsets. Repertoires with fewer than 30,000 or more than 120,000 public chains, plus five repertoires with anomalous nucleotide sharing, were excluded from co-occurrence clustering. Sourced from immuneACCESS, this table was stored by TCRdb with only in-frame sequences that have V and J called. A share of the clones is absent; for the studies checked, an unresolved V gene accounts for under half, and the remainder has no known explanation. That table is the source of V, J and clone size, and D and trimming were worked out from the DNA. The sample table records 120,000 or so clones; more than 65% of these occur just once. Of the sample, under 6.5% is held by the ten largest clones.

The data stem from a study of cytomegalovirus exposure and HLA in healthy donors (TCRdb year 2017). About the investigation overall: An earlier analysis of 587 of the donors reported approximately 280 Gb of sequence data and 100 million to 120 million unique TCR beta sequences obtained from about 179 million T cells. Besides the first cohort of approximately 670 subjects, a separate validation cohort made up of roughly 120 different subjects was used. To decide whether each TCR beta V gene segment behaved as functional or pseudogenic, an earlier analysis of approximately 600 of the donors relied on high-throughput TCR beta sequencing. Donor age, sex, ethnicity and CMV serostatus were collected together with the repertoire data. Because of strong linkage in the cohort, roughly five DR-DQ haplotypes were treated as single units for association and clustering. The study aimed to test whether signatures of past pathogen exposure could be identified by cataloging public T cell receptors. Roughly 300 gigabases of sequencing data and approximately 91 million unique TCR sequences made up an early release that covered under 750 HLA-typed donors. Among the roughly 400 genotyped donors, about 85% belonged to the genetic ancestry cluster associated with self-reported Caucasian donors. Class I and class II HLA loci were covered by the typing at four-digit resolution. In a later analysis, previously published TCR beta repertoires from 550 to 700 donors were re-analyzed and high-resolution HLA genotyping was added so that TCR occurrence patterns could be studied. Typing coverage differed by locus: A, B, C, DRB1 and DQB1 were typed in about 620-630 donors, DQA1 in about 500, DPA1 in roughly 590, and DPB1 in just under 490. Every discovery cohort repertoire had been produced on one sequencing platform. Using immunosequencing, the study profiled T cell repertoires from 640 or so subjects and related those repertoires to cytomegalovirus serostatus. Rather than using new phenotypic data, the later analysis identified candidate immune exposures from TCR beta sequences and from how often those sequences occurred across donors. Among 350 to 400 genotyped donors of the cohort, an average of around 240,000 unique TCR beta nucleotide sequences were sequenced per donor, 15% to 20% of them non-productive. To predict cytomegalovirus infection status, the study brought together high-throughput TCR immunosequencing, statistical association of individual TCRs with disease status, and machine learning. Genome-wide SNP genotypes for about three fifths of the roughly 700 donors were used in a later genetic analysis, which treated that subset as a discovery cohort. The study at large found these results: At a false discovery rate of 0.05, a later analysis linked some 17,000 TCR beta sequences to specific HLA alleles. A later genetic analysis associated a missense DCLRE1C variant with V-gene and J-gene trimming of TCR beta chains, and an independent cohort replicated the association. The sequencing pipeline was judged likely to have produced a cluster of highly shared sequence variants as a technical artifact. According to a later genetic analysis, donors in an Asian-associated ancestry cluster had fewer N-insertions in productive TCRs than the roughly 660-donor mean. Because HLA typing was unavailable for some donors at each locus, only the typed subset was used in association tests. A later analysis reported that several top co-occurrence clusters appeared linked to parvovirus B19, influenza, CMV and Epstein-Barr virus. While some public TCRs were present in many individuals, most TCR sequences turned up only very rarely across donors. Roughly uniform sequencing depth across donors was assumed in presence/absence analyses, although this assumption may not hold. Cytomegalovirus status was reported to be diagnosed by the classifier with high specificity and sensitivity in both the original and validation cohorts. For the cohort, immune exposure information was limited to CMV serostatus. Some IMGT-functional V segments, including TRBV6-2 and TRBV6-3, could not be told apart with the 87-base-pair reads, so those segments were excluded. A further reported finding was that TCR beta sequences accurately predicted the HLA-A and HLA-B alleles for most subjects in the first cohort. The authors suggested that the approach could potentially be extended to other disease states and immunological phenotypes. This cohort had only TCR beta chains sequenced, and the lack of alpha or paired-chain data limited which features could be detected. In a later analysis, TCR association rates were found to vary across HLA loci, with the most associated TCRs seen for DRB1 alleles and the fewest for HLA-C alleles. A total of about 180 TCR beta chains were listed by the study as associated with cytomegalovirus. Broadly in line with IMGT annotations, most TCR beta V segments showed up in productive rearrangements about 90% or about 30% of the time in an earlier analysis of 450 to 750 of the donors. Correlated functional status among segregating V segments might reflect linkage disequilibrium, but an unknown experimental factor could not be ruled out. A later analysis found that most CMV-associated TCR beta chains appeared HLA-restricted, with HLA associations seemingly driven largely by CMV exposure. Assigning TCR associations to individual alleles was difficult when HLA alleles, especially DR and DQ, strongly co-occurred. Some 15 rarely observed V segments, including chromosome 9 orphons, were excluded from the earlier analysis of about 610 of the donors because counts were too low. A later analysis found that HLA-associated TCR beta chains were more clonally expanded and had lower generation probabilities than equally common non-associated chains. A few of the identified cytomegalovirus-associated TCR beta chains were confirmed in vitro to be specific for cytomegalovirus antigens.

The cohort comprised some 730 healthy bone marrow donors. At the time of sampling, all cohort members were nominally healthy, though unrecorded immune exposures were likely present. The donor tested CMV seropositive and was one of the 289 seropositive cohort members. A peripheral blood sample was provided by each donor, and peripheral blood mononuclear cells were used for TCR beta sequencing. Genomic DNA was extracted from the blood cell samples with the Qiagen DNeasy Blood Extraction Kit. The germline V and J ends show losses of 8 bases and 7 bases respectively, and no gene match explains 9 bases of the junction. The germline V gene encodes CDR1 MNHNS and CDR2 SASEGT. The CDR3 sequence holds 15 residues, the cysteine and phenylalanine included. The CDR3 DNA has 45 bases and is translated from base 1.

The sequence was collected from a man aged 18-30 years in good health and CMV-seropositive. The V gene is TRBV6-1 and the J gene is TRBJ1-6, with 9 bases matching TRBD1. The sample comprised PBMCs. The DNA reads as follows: TGTGCCAGCCGGGCGTGGACAGGGGAGAATTCACCCCTCCACTTT. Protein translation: CASRAWTGENSPLHF.